The present T cell receptor beta chain was sequenced within a study of cytomegalovirus exposure and HLA in healthy donors. Whole-study findings and limits: Sequencing likely produced, as an artifact, a cluster of highly shared sequence variants. Being indistinguishable, some V segments were excluded, TRBV6-2 and TRBV6-3 among them. A missense DCLRE1C variant was associated with V- and J-gene trimming of TCR beta chains in a later analysis, and an independent cohort replicated the association.

As regards this clone: Its antigen is not known.

The germline CDR1 and CDR2 sequences are MRHNA and SNTAGT. This CDR3 has 14 amino acids. With 3 bases clipped from V and 2 bases from J, the junction kept 1 base outside the gene matches. In the PCR, 60 Vbeta and 13 Jbeta primers were used. The method was immunoSEQ multiplex PCR; TCRdb's version includes in-frame clones alone and lacks a portion of them. The sample has tens of thousands of clones, 84% seen once. This chain uses TRBV6-4 with TRBJ2-3; 8 bases map to TRBD2. The specimen sequenced was PBMCs. This receptor was obtained from a woman between 50 and 59 years old in good health and CMV-seronegative. CDR3 loop: CASSEGLDTDTQYF. CDR3 DNA: TGTGCCAGCAGTGAGGGACTAGACACAGATACGCAGTATTTT.